Listed below are T cell receptor beta chains from one sample, sequenced in a study of chemoradiotherapy in HPV16-positive cancers. Profiled with immunoSEQ multiplex PCR; TCRdb holds only in-frame clones, not every one. The profile shows around 62,000 clones, roughly 90% of them singletons. This material consisted of blood, taken from a patient who underwent chemoradiotherapy. The receptors derive from a human donor with HPV-associated anogenital cancer. The CDR3 runs from the conserved cysteine through the conserved F or W. A D gene is named only where the DNA matches it firmly. Only some rows state a clone size, as once, few, many or a class for expanded clones.

j_call,d_call,v_call,cdr3_length,clone_size,cdr3_nt,cdr3_aa
TRBJ1-5,.,TRBV19,14,once,TGTGCCAGTAGTATATCCAGGGGTAATCAGCCCCAGCATTTT,CASSISRGNQPQHF
TRBJ2-3,.,TRBV6-1,15,once,TGTGCCAGCAGTGAGGGGGGACAGCACACAGATACGCAGTATTTT,CASSEGGQHTDTQYF
TRBJ1-4,.,TRBV5-6,15,.,TGTGCCAGCAGCTTGGTGGGGGGACGAACTGAAAAACTGTTTTTT,CASSLVGGRTEKLFF
TRBJ1-1,TRBD1,TRBV2,13,.,TGTGCCAGCATGACAGGGGAAAAAACTGAAGCTTTCTTT,CASMTGEKTEAFF
TRBJ2-7,.,TRBV4-1,12,.,TGCGCCAGCAGCCCACAGGGTTTCGAGCAGTACTTC,CASSPQGFEQYF
TRBJ1-2,.,TRBV2,14,.,TGTGCCCGCAGTGGGGGGGGGATGGACTATGGCTACACCTTC,CARSGGGMDYGYTF
TRBJ1-5,.,TRBV16,15,.,TGTGCCAGCAGCCGACGGACAGATAGCAATCAGCCCCAGCATTTT,CASSRRTDSNQPQHF
TRBJ1-2,TRBD1,TRBV29-1,14,.,TGCAGCGTGGGACAGGGAGTCTACAACTATGGCTACACCTTC,CSVGQGVYNYGYTF
TRBJ2-7,TRBD2,TRBV19,15,.,TGTGCCAGTAGTTTCGGGACTAGCGGGAGTTACGAGCAGTACTTC,CASSFGTSGSYEQYF
TRBJ2-3,.,TRBV6-5,11,.,TGTGCCAGTAGTAGCACAGATACGCAGTATTTT,CASSSTDTQYF
TRBJ1-2,.,TRBV5-3,15,.,TGTGCCAGCAGCTTGGAGGGGCTTTATATCGATGGCTACACCTTC,CASSLEGLYIDGYTF
TRBJ1-1,.,TRBV7-9,13,.,TGTGCCAGCAGCGCTCCACTAGAGACTGAAGCTTTCTTT,CASSAPLETEAFF
TRBJ1-1,.,TRBV7-2,12,.,TGTGCCAGCAGCCTTCGGGTCACTGAAGCTTTCTTT,CASSLRVTEAFF
TRBJ2-1,.,TRBV7-9,15,few,TGTGCCAGCAGCACTCGCCGGGACCTTACTAATGAGCAGTTCTTC,CASSTRRDLTNEQFF
TRBJ1-2,.,TRBV12-5,14,.,TGTGCTAGTGGTTTGGTACCAGGGGAGTATGGCTACACCTTC,CASGLVPGEYGYTF
TRBJ2-7,.,TRBV21-1,16,.,TGTGCCAGCAGCAAAGCGCTCGCTACCGATCTGAACGAGCAGTACTTC,CASSKALATDLNEQYF
TRBJ1-2,.,TRBV5-8,14,.,TGTGCCAGCAGCTTGGGGGGGTCTAACTATGGCTACACCTTC,CASSLGGSNYGYTF
TRBJ2-3,.,TRBV2,13,.,TGTGCCAGCAAGGGGTCTAGCACAGATACGCAGTATTTT,CASKGSSTDTQYF
TRBJ2-1,TRBD2,TRBV5-1,16,.,TGCGCCAGCAGCAACGGACTAGCGCCATCCTACAATGAGCAGTTCTTC,CASSNGLAPSYNEQFF
TRBJ1-2,.,TRBV30,14,.,TGTGCCTGGAGTGTAGACAGTAACCACTATGGCTACACCTTC,CAWSVDSNHYGYTF
TRBJ2-4,TRBD1,TRBV6-1,16,.,TGTGCCAGCAGTGATTCAGGGGGCGGCGTTTTCGGCATTCAGTACTTC,CASSDSGGGVFGIQYF
TRBJ2-5,TRBD2,TRBV19,16,.,TGTGCCAGTAGTATGGGGATAGCGGGAGGGATGGAGACCCAGTACTTC,CASSMGIAGGMETQYF
TRBJ2-7,.,TRBV4-2,14,.,TGTGCCAGCAGCCAAGCGAAGGGTTGGGACGAGCAGTACTTC,CASSQAKGWDEQYF
TRBJ2-3,.,TRBV13,13,.,TGTGCCAGCAGCCTATTAATTTCAGATACGCAGTATTTT,CASSLLISDTQYF
TRBJ2-7,TRBD1,TRBV5-1,14,.,TGCGCCAGCAGCGAATCCGACAGGGCCTACGAGCAGTACTTC,CASSESDRAYEQYF
TRBJ1-1,TRBD1,TRBV6-5,14,.,TGTGCCAGCAGCCGTAGACAGGGACGGACTGAAGCTTTCTTT,CASSRRQGRTEAFF
TRBJ1-2,.,TRBV27,15,.,TGTGCCAGCAGTTACAGGGCAGGGATTAACTATGGCTACACCTTC,CASSYRAGINYGYTF
TRBJ1-2,.,TRBV27,16,.,TGTGCCAGCAGTCACACCCCCGGGGCGGGCCCTCACGGCTACACCTTC,CASSHTPGAGPHGYTF
TRBJ2-3,TRBD2,TRBV19,15,.,TGTGCCAGTACAGCGGGGTCGTGGAGCACAGATACGCAGTATTTT,CASTAGSWSTDTQYF
TRBJ1-2,.,TRBV10-3,13,.,TGTGCCATCAGTGATAACAGCTACTATGGCTACACCTTC,CAISDNSYYGYTF
TRBJ2-7,.,TRBV18,13,.,TGTGCCAGCTCACCAGTCAGGGAATACGAGCAGTACTTC,CASSPVREYEQYF
TRBJ1-5,TRBD1,TRBV11-2,14,few,TGTGCCAGCAGCTACGGACAGGGTGAACAGCCCCAGCATTTT,CASSYGQGEQPQHF
TRBJ2-1,TRBD1,TRBV7-9,14,medium-sized,TGTGCCAGCTCCAGGACAGGGCTTGACAATGAGCAGTTCTTC,CASSRTGLDNEQFF
TRBJ2-7,.,TRBV11-2,14,.,TGTGCCAGCAGCCCCAGACAGAGCTCCTACGAGCAGTACTTC,CASSPRQSSYEQYF
TRBJ1-2,.,TRBV5-1,14,once,TGCGCCAGCAGGACTGGGACGGCCGACTATGGCTACACCTTC,CASRTGTADYGYTF
TRBJ2-2,.,TRBV11-2,14,.,TGTGCCAGCAGCCTCGGCACCATAGGGGGGGAGCTGTTTTTT,CASSLGTIGGELFF
TRBJ1-2,.,TRBV21-1,14,few,TGTGCCAGCACTCAAGGGCAGGGGACTGATGGCTACACCTTC,CASTQGQGTDGYTF
TRBJ1-4,TRBD1,TRBV19,14,.,TGTGCCAGTAGTCTGGGACAGGGTAATGAAAAACTGTTTTTT,CASSLGQGNEKLFF
TRBJ1-4,TRBD1,TRBV27,13,.,TGTGCCAGCAGTGGACAGGGGGATGAAAAACTGTTTTTT,CASSGQGDEKLFF
TRBJ1-2,TRBD1,TRBV5-4,17,.,TGTGCCAGCAGCTCCACAGGGGGCCGCGGGTCTAACTATGGCTACACCTTC,CASSSTGGRGSNYGYTF
TRBJ1-4,.,TRBV28,15,.,TGTGCCAGCAGTTCCATAAGCCAGGAAAATGAAAAACTGTTTTTT,CASSSISQENEKLFF
TRBJ2-7,TRBD1,TRBV29-1,13,.,TGCAGCGTTAGACAGGGGGAATCCTACGAGCAGTACTTC,CSVRQGESYEQYF
TRBJ2-2,TRBD1,TRBV19,15,.,TGTGCCAGTAGTATACAGGGGGCTTTCACCGGGGAGCTGTTTTTT,CASSIQGAFTGELFF
TRBJ2-7,.,TRBV4-1,13,.,TGCGCCAGCAGCCAGGACAGTCACTACGAGCAGTACTTC,CASSQDSHYEQYF
TRBJ2-1,.,TRBV27,15,.,TGTGCCAGCAGCCTCTTAAAGGAGCGTTTGGATGAGCAGTTCTTC,CASSLLKERLDEQFF
TRBJ2-4,.,TRBV6-1,14,.,TGTGCCAGCAGTGAAGTGGGGGGGCACAACATTCAGTACTTC,CASSEVGGHNIQYF
TRBJ2-3,.,TRBV2,13,.,TGTGCCAGCAGTGAAGCGATGGGAGATACGCAGTATTTT,CASSEAMGDTQYF
TRBJ1-1,.,TRBV19,14,.,TGTGCCAGTAGTAAGGAAGGGGTTTTTACTGAAGCTTTCTTT,CASSKEGVFTEAFF
TRBJ1-2,TRBD1,TRBV7-9,16,.,TGTGCCAGCAGCTCCGGGACAGGCCCTTCTAACTATGGCTACACCTTC,CASSSGTGPSNYGYTF
TRBJ1-6,.,TRBV19,15,.,TGTGCCAGTAAGGAAGGGACACCCTATAATTCACCCCTCCACTTT,CASKEGTPYNSPLHF
TRBJ1-2,.,TRBV29-1,13,few,TGCAGCGCCGGAGGAGGGGTAGTCGATGGCTACACCTTC,CSAGGGVVDGYTF
TRBJ2-1,.,TRBV5-6,17,.,TGTGCCAGCAGCTTTGGCCTGGGGCAGGGTGGGTCCAATGAGCAGTTCTTC,CASSFGLGQGGSNEQFF
TRBJ1-2,.,TRBV9,13,.,TGTGCCAGCAGCGTAGAGGAGGAGGAGGGCTACACCTTC,CASSVEEEEGYTF
TRBJ2-7,TRBD1,TRBV5-1,15,.,TGCGCCAGCAGCTTGCAAGGCGACAGGGGGTACGAGCAGTACTTC,CASSLQGDRGYEQYF
TRBJ2-7,TRBD2,TRBV11-2,15,.,TGTGCCAGCAGCTTAGTGGCTAGCGGGATGAGTGAGCAGTACTTC,CASSLVASGMSEQYF
TRBJ2-6,TRBD2,TRBV19,16,.,TGTGCCAGTACCCAGCGGGGAGGGACTGGGGCCAACGTCCTGACTTTC,CASTQRGGTGANVLTF
TRBJ2-1,.,TRBV2,15,.,TGTGCCGTCATAGCCGGGAGTAATTCCTACAATGAGCAGTTCTTC,CAVIAGSNSYNEQFF
TRBJ2-2,.,TRBV10-2,14,.,TGCGCCAGCAGGGGGGACCCTAGACCCGGGGAGCTGTTTTTT,CASRGDPRPGELFF
TRBJ2-7,.,TRBV11-2,15,.,TGTGCCAGCAGCTTAGAGAGTCCGAGCTCCTACGAGCAGTACTTC,CASSLESPSSYEQYF
TRBJ1-4,.,TRBV28,17,.,TGTGCCAGCAGTTTCCAAGAATACAGGGCGGCGGGTGAAAAACTGTTTTTT,CASSFQEYRAAGEKLFF